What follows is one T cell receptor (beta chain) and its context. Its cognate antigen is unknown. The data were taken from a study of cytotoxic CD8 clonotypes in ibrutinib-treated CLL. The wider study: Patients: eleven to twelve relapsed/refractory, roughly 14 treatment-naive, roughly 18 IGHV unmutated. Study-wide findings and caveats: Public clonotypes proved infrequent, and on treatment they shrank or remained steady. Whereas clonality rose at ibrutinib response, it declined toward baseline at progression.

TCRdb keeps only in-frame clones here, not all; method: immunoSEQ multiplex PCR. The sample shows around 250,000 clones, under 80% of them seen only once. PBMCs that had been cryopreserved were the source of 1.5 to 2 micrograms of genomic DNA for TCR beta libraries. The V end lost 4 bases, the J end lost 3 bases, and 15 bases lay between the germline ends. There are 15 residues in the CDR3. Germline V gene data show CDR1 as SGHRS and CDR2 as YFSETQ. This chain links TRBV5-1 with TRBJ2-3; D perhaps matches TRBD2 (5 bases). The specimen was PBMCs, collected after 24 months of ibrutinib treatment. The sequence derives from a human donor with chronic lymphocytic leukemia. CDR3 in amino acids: CASSPDVAGTDTQYF. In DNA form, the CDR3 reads TGCGCCAGCAGCCCCGATGTGGCGGGTACAGATACGCAGTATTTT.